This T cell receptor (beta chain) is drawn from a study of blood T cell repertoires in COVID-19. Germline V CDR1 and CDR2: LNHDA, SQIVND (reference sequence). The CDR3 consists of 15 residues. V shed 5 bases and J 7 bases; nucleotides not matched to a gene: 10. Clones were read by immunoSEQ multiplex PCR, and TCRdb kept only the in-frame ones, dropping some. The sample carries about 13,000 clones, around 90% recorded once. The gene calls are TRBV19 and TRBJ2-2; TRBD1 matches 7 bases. This clonotype was sampled from a human donor with active COVID-19. The donor label of this sample is uncertain. Sequenced sample: peripheral blood. The CDR3 nucleotides read TGTGCCAGTAGTCCGACAGGGACCAGGATCGGGGAGCTGTTTTTT. It encodes CASSPTGTRIGELFF. The full variable domain, completed using reference TRBV19 and TRBJ2-2, is DGGITQSPKYLFRKEGQNVTLSCEQNLNHDAMYWYRQDPGQGLRLIYYSQIVNDFQKGDIAEGYSVSREKKESFPLTVTSAQKNPTAFYLCASSPTGTRIGELFFGEGSRLTVL.